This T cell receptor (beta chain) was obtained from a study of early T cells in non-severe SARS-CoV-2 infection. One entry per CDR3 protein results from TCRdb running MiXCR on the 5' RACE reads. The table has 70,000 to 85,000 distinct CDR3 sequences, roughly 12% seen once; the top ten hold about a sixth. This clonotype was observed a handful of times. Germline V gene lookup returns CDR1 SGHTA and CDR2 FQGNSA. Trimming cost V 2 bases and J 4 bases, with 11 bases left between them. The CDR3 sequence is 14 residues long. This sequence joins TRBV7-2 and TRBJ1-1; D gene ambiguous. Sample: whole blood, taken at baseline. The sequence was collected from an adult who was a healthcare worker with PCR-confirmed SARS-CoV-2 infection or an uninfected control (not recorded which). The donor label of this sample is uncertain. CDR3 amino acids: CASSLRPTGTEAFF. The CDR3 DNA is TGTGCCAGCAGCTTAAGACCCACGGGCACTGAAGCTTTCTTT.